These 5 T cell receptor beta chains share one sample of origin, sequenced in a study of neurological immune-mediated disorders. TCRdb recomputed calls from the 5' RACE reads with MiXCR, one row per CDR3 protein. The sample has some 27,000 distinct CDR3 sequences, around 25% seen once; the top ten hold roughly 27%. What was sequenced was CD4+ T cells from blood. The receptors were gathered from a man aged 45-65 years with HTLV-1-associated myelopathy (HAM/TSP).

The gene calls are TRBV29-1 and TRBJ1-1, with D tentatively TRBD1 (6 bases). Germline CDR1 reads SQVTM; CDR2 reads ANQGSEA. The ends were cut back, 7 bases at V and 1 base at J, with 10 bases in the middle. The CDR3 totals 12 residues. The CDR3 region has the DNA TGCAGCGCCCAACAGGGGAACACTGAAGCTTTCTTT. This codes for CSAQQGNTEAFF. Filled out from reference TRBV29-1 and TRBJ1-1, the complete variable domain reads SAVISQKPSRDICQRGTSLTIQCQVDSQVTMMFWYRQQPGQSLTLIATANQGSEATYESGFVIDKFPISRPNLTFSTLTVSNMSPEDSSIYLCSAQQGNTEAFFGQGTRLTVV.

Details on this clonotype: One junction end disagrees with the germline gene, perhaps due to a read error. The rearrangement uses TRBV5-1 and TRBJ2-2; D is uncertain. The CDR3 covers 14 residues. Germline assignment: CDR1 SGHRS and CDR2 YFSETQ. DNA for the CDR3: TGCGTCAGCCGTCTGTTCGCTAACACCGGGGAGCTGTTTTTT. It codes for CVSRLFANTGELFF.

This clonotype was recorded many times. The J gene is TRBJ2-7, the V gene TRBV12-3 or TRBV12-4; a weak D match, TRBD1 (6 bases). V was pared by 2 bases and J by 5 bases, with 13 bases between. This CDR3 has 14 amino acids. In nucleotides, the CDR3 is TGTGCCAGCAGTTTAATTTACAGGGAAAACGAGCAGTACTTC. Protein sequence: CASSLIYRENEQYF.

This clonotype was seen once. The chain has TRBV5-1 and TRBJ2-7, with TRBD2 as a possible D gene (5 bases). This CDR3 has 16 residues. Germline V gene data show CDR1 as SGHRS and CDR2 as YFSETQ. The V and J ends lost 0 bases and 0 bases respectively, with 13 bases between them. The CDR3, as DNA: TGCGCCAGCAGCTTGGCTGCGGGCTTGTCCTCCTACGAGCAGTACTTC. Its translation: CASSLAAGLSSYEQYF.

This clonotype was recorded a few times. CDR3 nucleotides: TGTGCCAGCAGCCCGACCGGGACAGCGGGGGGCTACACCTTC. Translated: CASSPTGTAGGYTF. The rearrangement links TRBV7-3 to TRBJ1-2; TRBD1 aligns across 7 bases. CDR1 SGHTA and CDR2 FQGTGA come from the germline V gene. With V trimmed by 5 bases and J by 8 bases, 11 bases remained unmatched. CDR3 length equals 14 residues.